This TCR beta chain derives from a study of cytomegalovirus exposure and HLA in healthy donors (dated by TCRdb to 2016 to 2017). Background on the whole study: An earlier analysis of approximately 640 of the donors reported about 290 Gb of sequence data and approximately 110 million unique TCR beta sequences from 190 million or so T cells. About 280 gigabases of sequencing data and around 85 million unique TCR sequences made up an early release that covered around 640 HLA-typed donors. Of the 350 to 400 genotyped donors, roughly 80% fell in the genetic ancestry cluster associated with self-reported Caucasian donors. The study was designed to test whether signatures of past pathogen exposure could be identified by cataloging public T cell receptors. The T cell repertoires of 666 subjects were profiled by immunosequencing and related to cytomegalovirus serostatus. Along with the roughly 700-subject first cohort, a separate validation cohort of around 110 different subjects was used. To predict cytomegalovirus infection status, the study combined high-throughput TCR immunosequencing, statistical association of individual TCRs with disease status, and machine learning. A later analysis re-analyzed previously published TCR beta repertoires from roughly 630 donors and added high-resolution HLA genotyping to study TCR occurrence patterns. Rather than using new phenotypic data, the later analysis identified candidate immune exposures from TCR beta sequences and from how often those sequences occurred across donors. An earlier analysis of several hundred of the donors used high-throughput TCR beta sequencing to judge whether each TCR beta V gene segment behaved as functional or pseudogenic. Donor age, sex, ethnicity and CMV serostatus were collected together with the repertoire data. Genome-wide SNP genotypes for about 65% of the roughly 670 donors were used in a later genetic analysis, which treated that subset as a discovery cohort. Every repertoire in the discovery cohort had been generated on one and the same sequencing platform. Class I and class II HLA loci were covered by the typing at four-digit resolution. The number of typed donors differed by locus: 629-630 for A, B, C, DRB1 and DQB1; approximately 520 for DQA1; approximately 600 for DPA1; and around 450 for DPB1. Several DR-DQ haplotypes were treated as single units for association and clustering because of strong linkage in the cohort. Among some 400 genotyped donors of the cohort, an average of about 220,000 unique TCR beta nucleotide sequences was sequenced per donor, of which roughly 17% were non-productive.

The paper as a whole reports these results and caveats: Correlated functional status among segregating V segments might be attributable to linkage disequilibrium, but an unknown experimental factor could not be ruled out. While some public TCRs were present in many individuals, most TCR sequences turned up only very rarely across donors. At a false discovery rate of 0.05, a later analysis linked about 16,000 TCR beta sequences to specific HLA alleles. In a later analysis, HLA-associated TCR beta chains were found to be more clonally expanded and to have lower generation probabilities than equally common non-associated chains. The sequencing pipeline was judged likely to have produced a cluster of highly shared sequence variants as a technical artifact. The only immune exposure information available for the cohort was CMV serostatus. The 87-base-pair reads could not distinguish some IMGT-functional V segments, including TRBV6-2 and TRBV6-3, so those segments were excluded. Compared with the approximately 700-donor mean, donors in an Asian-associated ancestry cluster had fewer N-insertions in productive TCRs, according to a later genetic analysis. V-gene and J-gene trimming of TCR beta chains was associated with a missense DCLRE1C variant in a later genetic analysis, and the association was replicated in an independent cohort. A further reported finding was that TCR beta sequences accurately predicted the HLA-A and HLA-B alleles for most subjects in the first cohort. In a later analysis, the rate of TCR association differed among HLA loci, with DRB1 alleles having the most associated TCRs and HLA-C alleles having the fewest. Presence/absence analyses assumed roughly uniform sequencing depth across donors, an assumption that may not hold. The cohort was sequenced for TCR beta chains only, and without alpha or paired-chain data the features that could be detected were limited. A later analysis found that most CMV-associated TCR beta chains appeared HLA-restricted, with HLA associations seemingly driven largely by CMV exposure. Because some donors lacked HLA typing at each locus, the association tests relied only on the typed subset. In vitro tests confirmed that a few of the cytomegalovirus-associated TCR beta chains recognize cytomegalovirus antigens. Assigning TCR associations to individual alleles was difficult when HLA alleles, especially DR and DQ, strongly co-occurred. An earlier analysis of several hundred of the donors showed that most TCR beta V segments appeared in productive rearrangements either about 87% or about 30% of the time, which broadly matched IMGT annotations. In the study, around 150 TCR beta chains were listed as associated with cytomegalovirus. The earlier analysis of a few hundred of the donors excluded seventeen rarely observed V segments, including chromosome 9 orphons, because counts were too low. The authors suggested that the approach could potentially be extended to other disease states and immunological phenotypes. Cytomegalovirus status was reported to be diagnosed by the classifier with high specificity and sensitivity in both the original and validation cohorts. Several of the top co-occurrence clusters appeared to be linked to parvovirus B19, influenza, CMV and Epstein-Barr virus, according to a later analysis.

The cohort comprised 670 or so healthy bone marrow donors. Cohort members were all nominally healthy when sampled, although unrecorded immune exposures were likely present. The donor was CMV seronegative and belonged to the group of 352 seronegative cohort members. Every donor gave a peripheral blood sample, and the peripheral blood mononuclear cells from that sample were used for TCR beta sequencing. The Qiagen DNeasy Blood Extraction Kit was used to extract genomic DNA from the blood cell samples. As encoded in the germline V gene (reference sequence), CDR1 is LNHDA while CDR2 is SQIVND. The CDR3 runs 15 residues from the cysteine to the phenylalanine. Just CDR3 DNA is preserved here, 45 bases in frame from base 1. V lost 6 bases and J lost 0 bases; the stretch between them is 9 bases long. Concerning this clone itself: It has no known antigen specificity. Per-base quality was not reported, and no clone a single base away is much larger than it.

The library relied on the immunoSEQ multiplex PCR assay. For the multiplex PCR, a mixture combining 60 forward primers for TCR Vbeta segments and 13 reverse primers for TCR Jbeta segments was used. The CDR3 region of rearranged TCR beta genes was amplified from genomic DNA with a multiplex PCR assay. The amplified TCR beta libraries were sequenced on the Illumina HiSeq System as 87-base-pair reads. As for how the authors treated the data: A later analysis tallied 75 million to 85 million unique TCR beta chains across the 666 repertoires, and about 12 million of those chains were shared by two or more donors. Raw reads were error-corrected and collapsed into unique sequences with a nearest-neighbor algorithm that merged closely related sequences to remove PCR and sequencing errors. CDR3 sequences were aligned to IMGT reference sequences to assign V, D and J gene segments. For a sequence to be retained, at least a six-nucleotide match to both a V gene segment and a J gene segment was required. Rearrangements were called productive when the CDR3 lacked stop codons and stayed in frame with V and J; all others were non-productive. Following IMGT convention, CDR3 was defined as the stretch from the second conserved V-encoded cysteine up to the conserved J-encoded phenylalanine. Sequences without an unambiguous match to a single V gene segment were excluded from the earlier analysis of about 600 of the donors. An earlier analysis of almost 600 of the donors classified V segments as functional when productive rearrangements were above 56.7% and as segregating when the standard deviation between donors was above 5%. A statistical classification framework was developed to diagnose cytomegalovirus status using the catalog of TCR beta chain sequences. A later analysis assigned V and J genes by comparing TCR nucleotide sequences with IMGT/GENE-DB human TR gene sequences. In a later analysis, CDR3 sequences and most-parsimonious VDJ recombination scenarios were assigned using the TCRdist pipeline. In a later analysis, every TCR beta chain was defined by the combination of its CDR3 amino acid sequence and its V-gene family, and reads without a unique V-gene family were dropped. As a way to deal with suspected cross-contamination and a sequencing artifact, a later analysis dropped nearly 600 nucleotide sequences that were highly shared and had low generation probability. In a later analysis, a clonal expansion index for each public chain was calculated from normalized within-repertoire ranks of inferred template counts. Generation probabilities in a later analysis came from a VDJ recombination model fitted to out-of-frame rearrangements, and those results were checked against IGoR. In a later analysis, TCR-TCR, TCR-HLA and TCR-CMV co-occurrence was scored with hypergeometric tests, and a repertoire-size bias correction was applied to TCR pairs. In a later analysis, false discovery rates were estimated by permuting HLA or CMV assignments 20 times. In a later analysis, co-occurring TCRs were grouped using DBSCAN, and TCRdist sequence similarity was added for clustering within HLA-allele-positive subsets. Repertoires with fewer than 30,000 or more than 120,000 public chains, plus five repertoires with anomalous nucleotide sharing, were excluded from co-occurrence clustering. Here the immuneACCESS table is served through TCRdb, limited to in-frame sequences with V and J called. Missing clones are a known gap in these copies; in checked studies unresolved V genes cover under half, and the rest lacks a known reason. V and J calls and clone size are copied from that table; D and trimming were computed from the DNA. The sample contains 100,000 or so clones, roughly 79% of them found a single time. Jointly, the top ten make up 1% to 1.5% of the sample.

The receptor comes from a man between 40 and 49 years old in good health and CMV-seronegative. The chain employs TRBV19 and TRBJ2-6; TRBD1 is a weak D gene call, 6 bases matching. The sequenced sample consisted of PBMCs. The base sequence is TGTGCCAGTAGCTGGACAGCCTCTGGGGCCAACGTCCTGACTTTC. Translated, it reads CASSWTASGANVLTF.